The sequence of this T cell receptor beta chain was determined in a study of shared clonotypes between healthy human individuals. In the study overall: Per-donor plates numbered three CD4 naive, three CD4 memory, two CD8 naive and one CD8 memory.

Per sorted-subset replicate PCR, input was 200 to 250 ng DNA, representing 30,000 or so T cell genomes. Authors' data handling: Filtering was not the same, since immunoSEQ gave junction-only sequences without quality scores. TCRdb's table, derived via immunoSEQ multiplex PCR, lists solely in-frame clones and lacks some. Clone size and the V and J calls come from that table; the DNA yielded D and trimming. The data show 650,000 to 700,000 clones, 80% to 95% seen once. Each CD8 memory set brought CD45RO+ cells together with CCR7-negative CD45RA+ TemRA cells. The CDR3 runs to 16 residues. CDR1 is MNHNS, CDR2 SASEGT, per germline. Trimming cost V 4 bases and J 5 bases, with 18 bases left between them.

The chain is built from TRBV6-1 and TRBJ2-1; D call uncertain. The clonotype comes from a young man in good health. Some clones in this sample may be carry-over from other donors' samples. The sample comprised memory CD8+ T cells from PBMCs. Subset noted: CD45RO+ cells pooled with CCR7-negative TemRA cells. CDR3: CASSVVGYLGDNEQFF. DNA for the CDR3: TGTGCCAGCAGTGTAGTTGGGTATCTCGGAGACAATGAGCAGTTCTTC.